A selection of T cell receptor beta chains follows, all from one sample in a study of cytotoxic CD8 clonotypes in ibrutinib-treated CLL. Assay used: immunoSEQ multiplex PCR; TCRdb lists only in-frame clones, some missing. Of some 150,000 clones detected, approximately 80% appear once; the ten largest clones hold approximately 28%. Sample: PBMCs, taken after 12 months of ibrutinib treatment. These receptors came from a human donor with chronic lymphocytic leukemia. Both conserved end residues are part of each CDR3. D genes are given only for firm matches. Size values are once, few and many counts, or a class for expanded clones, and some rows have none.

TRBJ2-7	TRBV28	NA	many	TGTGCCACCAATTCGCCTGGGGCAGGGGCCCACGAGCAGTACTTC	CATNSPGAGAHEQYF
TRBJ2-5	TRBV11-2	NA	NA	TGTGCCAGCAGCGCTAGGCAGGGGAAAAAACAAGAGACCCAGTACTTC	CASSARQGKKQETQYF
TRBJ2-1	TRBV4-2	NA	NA	TGTGCCAGCAGCCCCCTCCACGGGAGCTCCTACAATGAGCAGTTCTTC	CASSPLHGSSYNEQFF
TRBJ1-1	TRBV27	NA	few	TGTGCCAGCAGTTTGGGGGGCATGAACACTGAAGCTTTCTTT	CASSLGGMNTEAFF
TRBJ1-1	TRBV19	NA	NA	TGTGCCAGTAGTTTTGGACAAAACACTGAAGCTTTCTTT	CASSFGQNTEAFF
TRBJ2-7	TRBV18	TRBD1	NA	TGTGCCAGCTCACCCACAGGGGCTCAAGAGCAGTACTTC	CASSPTGAQEQYF
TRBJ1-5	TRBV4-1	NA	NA	TGCGCCAGCAGCCAAGCGGCGGTTGGAGAGCCCCAGCATTTT	CASSQAAVGEPQHF
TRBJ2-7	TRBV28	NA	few	TGTGCCAGCAGTTTACCTAGCTCCTACGAGCAGTACTTC	CASSLPSSYEQYF
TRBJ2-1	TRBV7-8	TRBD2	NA	TGTGCCAGCAGCTTCCCTCTCCCAGGCGGGGGGGCCGTATCCTACAATGAGCAGTTCTTC	CASSFPLPGGGAVSYNEQFF
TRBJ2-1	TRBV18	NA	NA	TGTGCCAGCTCACCGTCGATAGGAAGATACAATGAGCAGTTCTTC	CASSPSIGRYNEQFF
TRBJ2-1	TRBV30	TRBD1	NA	TGTGCCTGGCATAGATGGGACAGGGGGAATGAGCAGTTCTTC	CAWHRWDRGNEQFF
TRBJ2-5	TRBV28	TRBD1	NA	TGTGCCAGCAGGGACCCGACAGGGGTTGGAGAGACCCAGTACTTC	CASRDPTGVGETQYF
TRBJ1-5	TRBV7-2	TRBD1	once	TGTGCCAGCAGCCAAGGAAGCACCGGGACAGGTAATCAGCCCCAGCATTTT	CASSQGSTGTGNQPQHF
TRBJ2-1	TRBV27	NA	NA	TGTGCCAGCAGTAGGCAGGGTGACAATGAGCAGTTCTTC	CASSRQGDNEQFF
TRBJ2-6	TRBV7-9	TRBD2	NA	TGTGCCAGCAGCTTAGCCCAGCGGGGCCGGGCTGGGGCCAACGTCCTGACTTTC	CASSLAQRGRAGANVLTF
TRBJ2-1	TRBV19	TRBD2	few	TGTGCCAGTAGTATAGGGTTAGCGGGAGAGCAGTTCTTC	CASSIGLAGEQFF
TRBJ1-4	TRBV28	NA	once	TGTGCCAGCAGTACAGCAGCTGCAACTAATGAAAAACTGTTTTTT	CASSTAAATNEKLFF
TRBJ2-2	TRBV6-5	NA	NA	TGTGCCAGCAGAGTTAGTCTCTTGAACACCGGGGAGCTGTTTTTT	CASRVSLLNTGELFF
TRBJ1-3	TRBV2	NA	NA	TGTGCCAGCAGTCCGGACAGCCCGGCCTCTGGAAACACCATATATTTT	CASSPDSPASGNTIYF
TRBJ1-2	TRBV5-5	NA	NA	TGTGCCAGCAGCTTGGTTGACTTTGGCTACACCTTC	CASSLVDFGYTF
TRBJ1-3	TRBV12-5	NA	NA	TGTGCTAGTGGTCAATGGCGGGACCGCCTAACCTCTGGAAACACCATATATTTT	CASGQWRDRLTSGNTIYF
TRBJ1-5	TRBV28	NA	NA	TGTGCCAGCAGTTTAGGTGGATCGAGCAATCAGCCCCAGCATTTT	CASSLGGSSNQPQHF
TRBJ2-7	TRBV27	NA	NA	TGTGCCAGCAGCCTCTCTGAAGGTTTCTACGAGCAGTACTTC	CASSLSEGFYEQYF
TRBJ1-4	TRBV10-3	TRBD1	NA	TGTGCCATCAGTGAGTTGGGACAGGGAGGTGAAAAACTGTTTTTT	CAISELGQGGEKLFF
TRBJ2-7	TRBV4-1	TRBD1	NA	TGCGCCAGCAGCCCATTACCCCGACCCCCGCGAGGATCAGGGGGCATTTCAAAGTACTTC	CASSPLPRPPRGSGGISKYF
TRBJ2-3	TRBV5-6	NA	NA	TGTGCCAGCAGCTTGCGGCAGACGCTCACAGATACGCAGTATTTT	CASSLRQTLTDTQYF
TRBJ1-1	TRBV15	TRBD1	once	TGTGCCACCAGCTCGGGACAGGGGGTCTCTGAAGCTTTCTTT	CATSSGQGVSEAFF
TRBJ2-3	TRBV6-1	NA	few	TGTGCCAGCAGTAGTGGGATTAGCACAGATACGCAGTATTTT	CASSSGISTDTQYF
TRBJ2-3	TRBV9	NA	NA	TGTGCCAGCAGCGTTGCGGGGGCGGGCACAGATACGCAGTATTTT	CASSVAGAGTDTQYF
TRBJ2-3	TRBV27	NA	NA	TGTGCCAGCAGTTTACGGCAGGGACAACCTAGCACAGATACGCAGTATTTT	CASSLRQGQPSTDTQYF
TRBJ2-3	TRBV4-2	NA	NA	TGTGCCAGCAGCCTCACCTGGGAAGGGGAGGATACGCAGTATTTT	CASSLTWEGEDTQYF
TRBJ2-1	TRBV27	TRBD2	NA	TGTGCCAGCATGAAGGCTAGCGGGGGGGCCAATGAGCAGTTCTTC	CASMKASGGANEQFF
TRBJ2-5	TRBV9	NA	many	TGTGCCAGCAGCTGGGGAGTCAAAGAGACCCAGTACTTC	CASSWGVKETQYF
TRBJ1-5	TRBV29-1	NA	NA	TGCAGCGTTGTCATGGTGGGCGATAGCAATCAGCCCCAGCATTTT	CSVVMVGDSNQPQHF
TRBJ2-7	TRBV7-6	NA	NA	TGTGCCAGCAGCTCGCAGGGGTTCGGCTCCTACGAGCAGTACTTC	CASSSQGFGSYEQYF
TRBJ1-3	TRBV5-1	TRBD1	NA	TGCGCCAGCAGCTTTCAGGGGGCCGGTGGAAACACCATATATTTT	CASSFQGAGGNTIYF
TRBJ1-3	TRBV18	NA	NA	TGTGCCAGCTCGCCCGACCCTGGAAACACCATATATTTT	CASSPDPGNTIYF
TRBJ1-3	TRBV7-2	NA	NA	TGTGCCAGCAGCCGACAACGAGGAACTGGAAACACCATATATTTT	CASSRQRGTGNTIYF
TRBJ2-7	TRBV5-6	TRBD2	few	TGTGCCAGCAGCTTACGCGGACTAGCCTACGAGCAGTACTTC	CASSLRGLAYEQYF
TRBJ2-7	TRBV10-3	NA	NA	TGTGCCATCAGTGACTTAGGGGGCTACGAGCAGTACTTC	CAISDLGGYEQYF
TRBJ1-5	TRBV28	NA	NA	TGTGCCAGCAGTTTTATGTCCGCGTTTCAGCCCCAGCATTTT	CASSFMSAFQPQHF
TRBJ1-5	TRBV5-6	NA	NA	TGTGCCAGCAGCTTGGGTCCAGGAGCCCAGACGGGGCCCCAGCATTTT	CASSLGPGAQTGPQHF
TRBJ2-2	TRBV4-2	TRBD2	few	TGTGCCAGCAGGGGACTAGCTACGAACACCGGGGAGCTGTTTTTT	CASRGLATNTGELFF
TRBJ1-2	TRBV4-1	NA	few	TGCGCCAGCAGCCAAGAGTGGAGCCTGGCATATGGCTACACCTTC	CASSQEWSLAYGYTF
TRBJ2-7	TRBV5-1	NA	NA	TGCGCCAGCAGACAGAAAGAAGGCCTTGTCGAGCAGTACTTC	CASRQKEGLVEQYF
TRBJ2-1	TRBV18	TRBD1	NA	TGTGCCAGCTCACCAAGGACAGGGGGTTTTAACAATGAGCAGTTCTTC	CASSPRTGGFNNEQFF
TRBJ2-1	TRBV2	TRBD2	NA	TGTGCCAGCACCCGAAGGACTAGCGGGGGCTACAATGAGCAGTTCTTC	CASTRRTSGGYNEQFF